This T cell receptor beta chain was identified in a study of blood T cell repertoires in COVID-19. Study details: Material from acute and convalescent COVID-19 was sourced from the United States, Italy and Spain. PBMCs, B-cell-depleted T cells, or T cells provided the cDNA or gDNA that made up the material.

Per the original methods: Reference gene primer amplification in the assay estimated nucleated cell counts. Sequenced by immunoSEQ multiplex PCR; TCRdb stores in-frame clones only, minus some. V, J and clone size are taken as reported in that table, and D and trimming were inferred from the DNA itself. The sample holds hundreds of thousands of clones; around 91% are singletons and the top ten take over 12%. V lost 2 bases, J lost 2 bases, and 6 bases lay in between. The germline CDR1 and CDR2 sequences are SGHVS and FQNEAQ. The CDR3 has 13 residues. A PCR-confirmed or clinician-diagnosed COVID-19 case had contacted exposed participants within 2 weeks of entry.

V and J are TRBV7-8 and TRBJ1-2; D is unclear. The TCR comes from a man younger than 40 who had been exposed to COVID-19. The sequenced sample consisted of PBMCs or T cells enriched from blood (not recorded which). The CDR3 DNA reads TGTGCCAGCAGCTTACCTCAGAACTATGGCTACACCTTC. It codes for CASSLPQNYGYTF.